A single sample gave rise to the 18 T cell receptor beta chains below, sequenced in a study of monozygotic twins with inflammatory bowel disease. Using the 5' RACE reads, TCRdb records one entry per CDR3 protein without DNA. This sample contains about 380,000 distinct CDR3 sequences. The source material was blood. The origin of the receptors is a human donor with ulcerative colitis or Crohn's disease, or a healthy co-twin of an affected twin (not recorded which).

The chain uses TRBV27 and TRBJ1-1. The CDR3 spans 17 residues. From germline, CDR1 is MNHEY and CDR2 SMNVEV (reference sequence). The CDR3 sequence: CASSPQPRVGLNTEAFF.

The V gene is TRBV18, the J gene TRBJ1-5; the TCRdb D gene call, TRBD1, has no DNA to confirm it. The germline CDR1 and CDR2 sequences are KGHSH and LQKENI. The length of the CDR3 is 19 residues. The CDR3 loop is CASSASSRTGGSSNQPQHF.

The chain couples TRBV18 to TRBJ2-7; no DNA is available, so the TRBD1 call from TCRdb remains unchecked. Germline loops: CDR1 KGHSH, CDR2 LQKENI. The CDR3 consists of 16 residues. This chain's CDR3 is CASSLMGQGISYEQYF.

V is TRBV6-5 and J is TRBJ2-1; TCRdb's D call, TRBD2, is unchecked because there is no DNA. CDR1 MNHEY and CDR2 SVGAGI come from the germline V gene. The CDR3 is made up of 12 amino acids. The CDR3 region is CGVAGAYNEQFF.

The V call is TRBV5-1, the J call TRBJ2-3; with no DNA, the TCRdb D assignment of TRBD1 cannot be verified. The CDR3 covers 17 residues. Germline V gives CDR1 SGHRS, CDR2 YFSETQ. The chain's CDR3 is CASSEKAGASGTDTQYF.

This chain joins TRBV29-1 and TRBJ1-1; with no DNA, the TCRdb D assignment of TRBD1 cannot be verified. Germline CDR1 reads SQVTM; CDR2 reads ANQGSEA. The CDR3 consists of 13 residues. This CDR3 is CSVRDRLNTEAFF.

The CDR3 reads CASSPQDLNTEAFF. This chain uses TRBV7-2 with TRBJ1-1; TCRdb returns TRBD1, unconfirmable since there is no DNA. The CDR3 is made up of 14 amino acids. The V gene's germline CDR1 is SGHTA and CDR2 FQGNSA.

This chain uses TRBV20-1 with TRBJ2-5; TCRdb indicates TRBD2, and absent DNA this call remains unverified. Looked up from germline, CDR1 is DFQATT and CDR2 is SNEGSKA (reference sequence). The CDR3 contains 17 residues. CDR3 in amino acids: CSAPRLAGGPFQETQYF.

J is TRBJ2-7 and V is TRBV3-1; TCRdb gives TRBD2 as the D gene, but with no DNA this cannot be confirmed. In germline, CDR1 is LGHDT, CDR2 YNNKEL (reference sequence). The CDR3 contains 16 residues. CDR3 in amino acids: CASSKEIGLAGFEQYF.

The V gene is TRBV24-1, the J gene TRBJ2-5; as DNA is missing, the TRBD2 call by TCRdb cannot be tested. This CDR3 comprises 16 residues. Germline V gives CDR1 KGHDR, CDR2 SFDVKD. This chain's CDR3 is CATSDASSGGQETQYF.

V is TRBV6-2 or TRBV6-3 and J is TRBJ2-7; the D gene TCRdb calls, TRBD1, cannot be checked with no DNA. The length of the CDR3 is 14 residues. Germline V gene data show CDR1 as MNHEY and CDR2 as SVGEGT. The CDR3 protein is CASSYSGGRREQYF.

V gene TRBV3-1 combines with J gene TRBJ2-3; TCRdb lists TRBD1, though no DNA is available to test this call. There are 17 residues in the CDR3. The V gene's germline CDR1 is LGHDT and CDR2 YNNKEL (reference sequence). The CDR3 loop is CASSQEMAGANRDTQYF.

This chain uses TRBV18 with TRBJ2-7; TCRdb lists TRBD1, though no DNA is available to test this call. Germline CDR1 and CDR2: KGHSH and LQKENI. There are 14 residues in the CDR3. The CDR3 sequence is CASSPGTGGDEQYF.

V gene TRBV3-1 combines with J gene TRBJ1-6; the TCRdb call, TRBD1, lacks DNA for checking. CDR1 and CDR2 (germline): LGHDT, YNNKEL (reference sequence). The CDR3 runs 15 residues. CDR3 sequence reads: CASSRGQGASSPLHF.

The rearrangement joins TRBV7-2 to TRBJ2-5; lacking DNA, the TRBD2 call made by TCRdb goes unchecked. This CDR3 is 14 amino acids long. Germline CDR1 is SGHTA and CDR2 is FQGNSA. CDR3 protein: CASSFQRGQETQYF.

This CDR3 reads CASSLGVSTDTQYF. The V and J genes are TRBV5-1 and TRBJ2-3. The CDR3 runs 14 residues. Germline V gives CDR1 SGHRS, CDR2 YFSETQ. Looking up the rest from reference TRBV5-1 and TRBJ2-3 gives the full variable domain: KAGVTQTPRYLIKTRGQQVTLSCSPISGHRSVSWYQQTPGQGLQFLFEYFSETQRNKGNFPGRFSGRQFSNSRSEMNVSTLELGDSALYLCASSLGVSTDTQYFGPGTRLTVL.

The chain employs TRBV5-1 and TRBJ2-1. Germline V gives CDR1 SGHRS, CDR2 YFSETQ. This CDR3 has 17 residues. CDR3 protein: CASSLVLGSKPYNEQFF.

The V and J genes are TRBV29-1 and TRBJ2-1; absent DNA, TCRdb's TRBD1 call cannot be checked. This CDR3 has 17 amino acids. Germline assignment: CDR1 SQVTM and CDR2 ANQGSEA. The CDR3 sequence: CSVEGGGGPQGVNEQFF.